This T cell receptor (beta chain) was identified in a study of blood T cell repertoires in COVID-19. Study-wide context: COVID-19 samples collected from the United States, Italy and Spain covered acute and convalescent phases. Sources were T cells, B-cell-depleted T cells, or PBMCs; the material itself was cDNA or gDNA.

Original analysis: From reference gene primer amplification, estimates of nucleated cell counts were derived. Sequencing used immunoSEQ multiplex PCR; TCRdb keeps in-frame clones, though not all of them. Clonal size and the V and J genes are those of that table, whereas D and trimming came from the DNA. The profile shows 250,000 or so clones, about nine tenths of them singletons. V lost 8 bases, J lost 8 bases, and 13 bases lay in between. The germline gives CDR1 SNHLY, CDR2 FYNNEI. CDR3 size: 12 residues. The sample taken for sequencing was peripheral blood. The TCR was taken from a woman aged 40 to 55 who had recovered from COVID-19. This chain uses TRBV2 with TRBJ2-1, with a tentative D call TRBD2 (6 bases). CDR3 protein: CASGDWVDEQFF. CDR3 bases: TGTGCCAGCGGGGACTGGGTGGATGAGCAGTTCTTC.